Below, one TCR beta chain is given with its context. From germline, CDR1 is SEHNR and CDR2 FQNEAQ (reference sequence). The CDR3 contains 13 residues. All TRB cDNA libraries came from 5' RACE performed with UMI labels. Using the 5' RACE reads, TCRdb records one entry per CDR3 protein without DNA. With tens of thousands of distinct CDR3 sequences in the sample, the ten largest clones hold around 10%. The sample originates from a study of CXCR3-negative and CXCR3-positive naive CD8 T cells. Study-wide background: Approximately 130 million TRB reads were obtained overall (about 1.5 +/- 0.3 million per library).

This sequence originates from a human donor in good health. Some clones in this sample may be carry-over from other donors' samples. The chain carries TRBV7-9 and TRBJ2-3; the D call from TCRdb, TRBD1, cannot be confirmed without DNA. The sequencing input was memory CD8+ T cells from blood. CDR3 protein: CASSSPLDHTQYF.